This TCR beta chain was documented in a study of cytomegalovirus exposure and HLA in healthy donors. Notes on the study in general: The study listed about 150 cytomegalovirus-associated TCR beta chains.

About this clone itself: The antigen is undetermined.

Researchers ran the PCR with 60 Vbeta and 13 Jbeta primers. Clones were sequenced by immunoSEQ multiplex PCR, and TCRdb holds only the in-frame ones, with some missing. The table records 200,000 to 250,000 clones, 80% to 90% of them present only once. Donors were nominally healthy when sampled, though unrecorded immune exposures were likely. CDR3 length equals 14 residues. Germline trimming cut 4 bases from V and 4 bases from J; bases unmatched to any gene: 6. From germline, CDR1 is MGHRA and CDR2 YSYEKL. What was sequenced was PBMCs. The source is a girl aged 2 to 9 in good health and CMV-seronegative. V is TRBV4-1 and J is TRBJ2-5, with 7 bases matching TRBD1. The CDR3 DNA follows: TGCGCCAGCAGCCGACCGGGACAGAGAGAGACCCAGTACTTC. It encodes CASSRPGQRETQYF.